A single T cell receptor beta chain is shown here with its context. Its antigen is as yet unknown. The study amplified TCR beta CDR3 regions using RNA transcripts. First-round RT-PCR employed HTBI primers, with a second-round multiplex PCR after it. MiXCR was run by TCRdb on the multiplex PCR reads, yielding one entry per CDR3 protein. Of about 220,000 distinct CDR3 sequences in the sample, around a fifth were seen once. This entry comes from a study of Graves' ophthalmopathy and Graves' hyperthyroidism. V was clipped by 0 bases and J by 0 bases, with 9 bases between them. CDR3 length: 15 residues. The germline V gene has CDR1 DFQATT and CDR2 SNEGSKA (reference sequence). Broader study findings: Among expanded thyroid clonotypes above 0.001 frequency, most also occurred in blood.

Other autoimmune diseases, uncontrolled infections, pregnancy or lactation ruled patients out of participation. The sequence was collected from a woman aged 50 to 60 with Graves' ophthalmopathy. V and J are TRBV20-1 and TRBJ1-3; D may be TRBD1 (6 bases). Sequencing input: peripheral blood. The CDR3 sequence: CSARDPGVSGNTIYF. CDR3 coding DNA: TGCAGTGCTAGAGATCCAGGGGTCTCTGGAAACACCATATATTTT.